This T cell receptor beta chain stems from a study of CD8+CD57+ T cells in acquired aplastic anemia. At the level of the study: Sorted CD4+ and CD8+ cells gave an average of 3.2 ug of DNA. Study observations and caveats: Researchers reported that CD8+ Simpson's diversity was not significantly different in patients versus controls.

Trimming stripped 4 bases from V and 2 bases from J, with 15 bases between. The CDR3 runs to 15 residues. The V gene's germline CDR1 is SNHLY and CDR2 FYNNEI. Profiling that covered TCR beta VDJ and CDR3 relied on genomic DNA as its template. TCRdb passed the reads through MiXCR, listing each CDR3 protein once. Here the sample spans 150,000 to 180,000 distinct CDR3 sequences, approximately 52% being singletons. Patients chosen for sequencing had CD8+CD57+ cells that had expanded, as shown by flow cytometry. Patients, without exception, had severe acquired aplastic anemia. None of the patients had been given any therapy when their blood was sampled. This clonotype was found many times. The antigen remains undetermined.

The TCR originated in a human donor with aplastic anemia. Source material: sorted CD4+, CD8+, or CD8+CD57+ T cells (not recorded which) from PBMCs. J is TRBJ2-7 and V is TRBV2; D is perhaps TRBD2 (5 bases). The CDR3 region is CASSGRGINTYEQYF. Here the CDR3 DNA reads TGTGCCAGCAGTGGACGAGGGATAAATACCTACGAGCAGTACTTC. Using reference TRBV2 and TRBJ2-7 for the parts outside the CDR3, the full variable domain is EPEVTQTPSHQVTQMGQEVILRCVPISNHLYFYWYRQILGQKVEFLVSFYNNEISEKSEIFDDQFSVERPDGSNFTLKIRSTKLEDSAMYFCASSGRGINTYEQYFGPGTRLTVT.